This T cell receptor beta chain is drawn from a study of blood T cell repertoires in COVID-19. Overall study context: Specimens from acute and convalescent COVID-19 originated in the United States, Italy and Spain.

CDR1 and CDR2 from the germline V gene are LNHNV and YYDKDF (reference sequence). The CDR3 has 15 residues. V shed 3 bases, J shed 1 base, and the junction held 2 bases outside the gene matches. This study enrolled people aged 18 to 89 from under 25 US geographic areas. Participants' own reports of clinical history determined their cohort assignment. Measured with immunoSEQ multiplex PCR; TCRdb has only the in-frame clones, and not every one. The data hold roughly 250,000 clones, with about 88% observed a single time. The J gene is TRBJ1-1, the V gene TRBV15, with 10 bases lining up with TRBD1. The material sequenced was PBMCs or T cells enriched from blood (not recorded which). The TCR originated in a woman aged 50 to 60 who had recovered from COVID-19. The CDR3 nucleotides read TGTGCCACCAGCAGCGACAGGGGGCCGAACACTGAAGCTTTCTTT. Encoded protein: CATSSDRGPNTEAFF.